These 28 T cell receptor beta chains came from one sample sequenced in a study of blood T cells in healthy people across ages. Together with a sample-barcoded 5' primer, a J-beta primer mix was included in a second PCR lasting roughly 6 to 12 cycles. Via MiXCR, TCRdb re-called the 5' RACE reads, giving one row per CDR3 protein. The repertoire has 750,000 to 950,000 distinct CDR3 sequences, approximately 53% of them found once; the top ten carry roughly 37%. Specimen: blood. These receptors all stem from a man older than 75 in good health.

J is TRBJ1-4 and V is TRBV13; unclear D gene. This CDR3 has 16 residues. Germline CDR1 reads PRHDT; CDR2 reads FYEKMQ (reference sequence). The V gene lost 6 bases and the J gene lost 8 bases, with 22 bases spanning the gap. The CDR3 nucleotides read TGTGCCAGCAGTCCCCCCGAGAAAATCACAAGAGAAAAACTGTTTTTT. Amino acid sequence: CASSPPEKITREKLFF. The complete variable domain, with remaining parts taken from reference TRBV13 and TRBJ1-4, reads AAGVIQSPRHLIKEKRETATLKCYPIPRHDTVYWYQQGPGQDPQFLISFYEKMQSDKGSIPDRFSAQQFSDYHSELNMSSLELGDSALYFCASSPPEKITREKLFFGSGTQLSVL.

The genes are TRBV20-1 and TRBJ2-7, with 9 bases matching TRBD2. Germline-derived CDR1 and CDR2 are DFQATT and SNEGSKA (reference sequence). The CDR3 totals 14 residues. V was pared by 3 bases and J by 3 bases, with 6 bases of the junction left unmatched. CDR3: CSASGREGHYEQYF. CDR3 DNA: TGCAGTGCTAGCGGGCGGGAGGGCCACTACGAGCAGTACTTC.

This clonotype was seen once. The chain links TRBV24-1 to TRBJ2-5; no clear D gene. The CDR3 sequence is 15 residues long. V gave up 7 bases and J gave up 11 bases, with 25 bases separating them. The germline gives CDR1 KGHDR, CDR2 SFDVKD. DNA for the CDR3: TGTGCCACCAGCGACCCCAAGGCAGTTCCCAGAGAGCAGTACTTC. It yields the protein CATSDPKAVPREQYF.

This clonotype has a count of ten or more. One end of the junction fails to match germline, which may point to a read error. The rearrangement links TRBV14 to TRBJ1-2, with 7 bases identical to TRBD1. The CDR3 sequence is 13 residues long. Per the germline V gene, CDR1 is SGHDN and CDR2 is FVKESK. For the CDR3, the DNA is TGCGCCAGCAGCCAAGGGGGCGGCTATGGCTACACCTTC. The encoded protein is CASSQGGGYGYTF.

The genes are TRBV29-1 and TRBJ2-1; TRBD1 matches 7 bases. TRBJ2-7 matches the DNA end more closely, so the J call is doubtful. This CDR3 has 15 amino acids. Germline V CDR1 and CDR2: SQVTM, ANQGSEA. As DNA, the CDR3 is TGCAGCGTTGAAACGACAGGGATTGCGACGAATGAGCAGTACTTC. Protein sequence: CSVETTGIATNEQYF.

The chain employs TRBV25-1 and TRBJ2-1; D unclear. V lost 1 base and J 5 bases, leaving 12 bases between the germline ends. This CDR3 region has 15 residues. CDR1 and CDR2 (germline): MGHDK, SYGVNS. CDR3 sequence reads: CASSEFVRPDNEQFF. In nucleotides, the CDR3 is TGTGCCAGCAGTGAATTCGTCCGACCGGACAATGAGCAGTTCTTC.

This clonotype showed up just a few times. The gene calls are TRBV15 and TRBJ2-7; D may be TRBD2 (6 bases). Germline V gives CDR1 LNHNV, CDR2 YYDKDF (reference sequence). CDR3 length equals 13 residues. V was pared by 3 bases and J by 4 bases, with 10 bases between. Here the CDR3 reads CATSSSAGYEQYF. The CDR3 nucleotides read TGTGCCACCAGCAGCTCGGCGGGGTACGAGCAGTACTTC.

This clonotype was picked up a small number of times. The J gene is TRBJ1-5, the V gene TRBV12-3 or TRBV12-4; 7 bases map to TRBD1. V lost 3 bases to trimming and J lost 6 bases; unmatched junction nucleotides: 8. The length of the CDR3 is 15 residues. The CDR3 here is CASSFAGTARQPQHF. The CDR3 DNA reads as TGTGCCAGCAGTTTCGCCGGGACAGCTCGTCAGCCCCAGCATTTT.

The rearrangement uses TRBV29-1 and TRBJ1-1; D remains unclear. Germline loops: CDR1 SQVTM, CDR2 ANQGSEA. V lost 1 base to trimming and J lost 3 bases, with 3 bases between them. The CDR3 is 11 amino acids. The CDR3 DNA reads TGCAGCGTTGAAGGGTACACTGAAGCTTTCTTT. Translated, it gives CSVEGYTEAFF.

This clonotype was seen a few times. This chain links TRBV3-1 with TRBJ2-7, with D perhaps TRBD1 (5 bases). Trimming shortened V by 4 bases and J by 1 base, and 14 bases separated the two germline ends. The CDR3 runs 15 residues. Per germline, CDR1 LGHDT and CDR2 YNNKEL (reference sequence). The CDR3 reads CASSRGTGASYEQYF. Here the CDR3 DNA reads TGTGCCAGCAGCCGAGGCACAGGCGCTTCCTACGAGCAGTACTTC.

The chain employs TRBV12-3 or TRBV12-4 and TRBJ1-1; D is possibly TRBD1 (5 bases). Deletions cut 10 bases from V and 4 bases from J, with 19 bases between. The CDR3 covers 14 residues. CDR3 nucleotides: TGTGCCACTTCGACAGCCTTTGTTTTCACTGAAGCTTTCTTT. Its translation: CATSTAFVFTEAFF.

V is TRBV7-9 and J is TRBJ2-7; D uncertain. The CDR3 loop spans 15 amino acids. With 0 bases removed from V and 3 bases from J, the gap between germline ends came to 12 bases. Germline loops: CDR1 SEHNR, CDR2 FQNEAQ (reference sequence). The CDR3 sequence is CASSLAVTSFYEQYF. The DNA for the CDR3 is TGTGCCAGCAGCTTAGCTGTGACAAGCTTCTACGAGCAGTACTTC.

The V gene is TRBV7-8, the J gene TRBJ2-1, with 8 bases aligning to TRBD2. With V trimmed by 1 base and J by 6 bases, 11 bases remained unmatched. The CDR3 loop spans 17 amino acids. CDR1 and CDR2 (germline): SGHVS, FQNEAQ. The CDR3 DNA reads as TGTGCCAGCAGCTTAGTATCCACTAGCGGAGGACTCAATGAGCAGTTCTTC. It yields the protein CASSLVSTSGGLNEQFF.

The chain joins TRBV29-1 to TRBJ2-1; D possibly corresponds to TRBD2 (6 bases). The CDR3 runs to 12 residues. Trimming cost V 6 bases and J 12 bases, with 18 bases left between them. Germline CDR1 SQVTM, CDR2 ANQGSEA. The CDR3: CSVTLPTGGQFF. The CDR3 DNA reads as TGCAGCGTCACGCTACCGACCGGGGGGCAGTTCTTC.

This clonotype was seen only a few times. The CDR3 reads CASSLFWGSTYEQYF. Written as DNA, the CDR3 is TGTGCCAGCAGCCTCTTCTGGGGTAGTACCTACGAGCAGTACTTC. The rearrangement uses TRBV28 and TRBJ2-7; no definite D call. V was pared by 6 bases and J by 2 bases, with 17 bases between. Germline CDR1 reads MDHEN; CDR2 reads SYDVKM. The CDR3 is 15 amino acids.

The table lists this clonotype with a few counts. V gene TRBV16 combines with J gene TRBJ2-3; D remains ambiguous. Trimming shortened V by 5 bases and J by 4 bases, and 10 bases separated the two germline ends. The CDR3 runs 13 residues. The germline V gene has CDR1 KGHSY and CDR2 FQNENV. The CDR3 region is CASSEHFPDTQYF. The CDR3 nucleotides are TGTGCCAGCAGCGAGCATTTTCCAGATACGCAGTATTTT.

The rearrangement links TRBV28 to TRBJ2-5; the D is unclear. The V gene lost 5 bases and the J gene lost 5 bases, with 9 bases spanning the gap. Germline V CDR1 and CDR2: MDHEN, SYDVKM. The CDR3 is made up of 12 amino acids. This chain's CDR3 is CASSTRRETQYF. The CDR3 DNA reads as TGTGCCAGCAGTACTCGAAGGGAGACCCAGTACTTC.

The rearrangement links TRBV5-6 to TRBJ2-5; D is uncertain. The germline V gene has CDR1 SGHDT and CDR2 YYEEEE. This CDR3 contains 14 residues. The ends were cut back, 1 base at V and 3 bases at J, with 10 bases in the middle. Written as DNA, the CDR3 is TGTGCCAGCAGCTTGAGGGCCATTAAAGAGACCCAGTACTTC. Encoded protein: CASSLRAIKETQYF.

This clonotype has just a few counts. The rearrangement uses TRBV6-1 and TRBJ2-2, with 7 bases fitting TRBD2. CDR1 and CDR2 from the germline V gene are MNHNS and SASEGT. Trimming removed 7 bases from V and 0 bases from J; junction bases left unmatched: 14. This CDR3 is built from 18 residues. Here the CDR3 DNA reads TGTGCCAGCAAACCCGACTTACTAGCGCAAGCGAACACCGGGGAGCTGTTTTTT. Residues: CASKPDLLAQANTGELFF.

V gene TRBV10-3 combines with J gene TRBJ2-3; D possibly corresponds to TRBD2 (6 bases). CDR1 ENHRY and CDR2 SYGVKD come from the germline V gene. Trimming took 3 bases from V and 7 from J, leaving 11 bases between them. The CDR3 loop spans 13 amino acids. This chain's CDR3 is CAISDRDSYTQYF. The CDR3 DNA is TGTGCCATCAGTGATAGGGACTCTTATACGCAGTATTTT.

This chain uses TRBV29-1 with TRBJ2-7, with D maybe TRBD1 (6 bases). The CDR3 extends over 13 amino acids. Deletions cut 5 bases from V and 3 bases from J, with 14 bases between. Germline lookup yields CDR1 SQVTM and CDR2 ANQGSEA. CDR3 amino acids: CSVQGGIDYEQYF. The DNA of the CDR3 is TGCAGCGTTCAAGGGGGTATTGACTACGAGCAGTACTTC.

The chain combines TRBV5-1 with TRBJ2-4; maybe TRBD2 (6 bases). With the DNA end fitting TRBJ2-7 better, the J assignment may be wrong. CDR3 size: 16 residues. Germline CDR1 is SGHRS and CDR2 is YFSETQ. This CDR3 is CASSGFGGLGAYEQYF. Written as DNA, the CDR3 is TGCGCCAGCAGCGGGTTCGGAGGGCTGGGGGCCTACGAGCAGTACTTC.

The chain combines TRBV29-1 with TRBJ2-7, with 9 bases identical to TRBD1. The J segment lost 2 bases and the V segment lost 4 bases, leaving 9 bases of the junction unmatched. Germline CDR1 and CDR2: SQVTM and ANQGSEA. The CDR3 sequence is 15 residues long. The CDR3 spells CSVGETGGWAYEQYF. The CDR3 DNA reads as TGCAGCGTTGGTGAAACAGGGGGCTGGGCCTACGAGCAGTACTTC.

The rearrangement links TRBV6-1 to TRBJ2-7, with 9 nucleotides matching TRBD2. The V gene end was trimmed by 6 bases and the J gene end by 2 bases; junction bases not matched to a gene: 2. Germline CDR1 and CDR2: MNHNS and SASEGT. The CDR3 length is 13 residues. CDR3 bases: TGTGCCAGCAGGGGCGGGAGGGCCTACGAGCAGTACTTC. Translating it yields CASRGGRAYEQYF.

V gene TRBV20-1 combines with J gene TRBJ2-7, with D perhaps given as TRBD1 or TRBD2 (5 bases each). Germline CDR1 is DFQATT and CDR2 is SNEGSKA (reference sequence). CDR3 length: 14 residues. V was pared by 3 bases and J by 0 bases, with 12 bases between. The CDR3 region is CSASRDPPSYEQYF. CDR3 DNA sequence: TGCAGTGCTAGTAGGGACCCCCCCTCCTACGAGCAGTACTTC.

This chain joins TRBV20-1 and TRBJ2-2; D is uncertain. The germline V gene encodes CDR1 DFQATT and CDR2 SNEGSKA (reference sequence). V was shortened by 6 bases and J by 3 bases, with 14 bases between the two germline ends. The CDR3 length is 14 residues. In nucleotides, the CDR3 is TGCAGTGCCACGGACGTAGCATACACCGGGGAGCTGTTTTTT. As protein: CSATDVAYTGELFF.

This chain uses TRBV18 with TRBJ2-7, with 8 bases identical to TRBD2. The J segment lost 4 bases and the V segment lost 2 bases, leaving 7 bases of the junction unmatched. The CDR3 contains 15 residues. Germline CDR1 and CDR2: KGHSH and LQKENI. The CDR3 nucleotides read TGTGCCAGCTCACCAAGCCCAGCGGGAGCGTACGAGCAGTACTTC. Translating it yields CASSPSPAGAYEQYF.

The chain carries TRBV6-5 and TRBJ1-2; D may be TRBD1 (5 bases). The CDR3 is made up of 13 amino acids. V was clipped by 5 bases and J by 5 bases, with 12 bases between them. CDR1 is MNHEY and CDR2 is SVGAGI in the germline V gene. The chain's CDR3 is CASSPDGGYGYTF. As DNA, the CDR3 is TGTGCCAGCAGTCCCGATGGGGGGTATGGCTACACCTTC.